The entry below describes one TCR beta chain. Its antigen specificity is not known. Base qualities are not at hand, and no much larger clone is one base apart. These data come from a study of T-cell memory formation after mild COVID-19 (dated by TCRdb to the early 2020s). Notes on the research overall: Most TCR sequence clusters were specific to one of the two donors. Longitudinal TCRalpha and TCRbeta repertoire sequencing tracked T-cell clones expanding and contracting after mild COVID-19 in a couple of donors. Two young, previously healthy adult volunteers, one female and one male, were included in the cohort.

Ficoll-Paque density gradient centrifugation was the method used to isolate PBMCs. The data were produced on an Illumina NovaSeq 6000. cDNA libraries for TCRalpha and TCRbeta were prepared by 5'RACE using constant-segment primers, with sample barcodes and unique molecular identifiers added. Trizol reagent was used to extract RNA from every sample. The libraries were amplified in two PCR steps, and the second step added a second sample barcode and Illumina TruSeq adapters. Sequencing of libraries was performed on an Illumina NovaSeq with 2 x 150 bp paired-end reads. The authors' analysis ran thus. With migec v1.2.7, reads were demultiplexed and then collapsed into UMI-guided consensus sequences. With mixcr v2.1.11, UMI consensuses were aligned to TRA and TRB V and J templates and assembled into clonotypes. A clonotype was counted as expanded or contracted only if both edgeR and NoisET called the change significant, with noise models trained on biological replicates. edgeR calls used a false discovery rate-adjusted p below 0.01 and a log2 fold-change threshold of 1. PCA with hierarchical clustering of max-normalized trajectories of the 1000 most abundant clonotypes was used as exploratory dynamics analysis. The CD4 or CD8 phenotype of responding clones was assigned using the separately sequenced CD4+ and CD8+ repertoires. In-frame beta chains were kept once TCRdb had trimmed the public reads at Q25 with fastp and called clones with MiXCR. All rows with the same CDR3 protein become a single entry with the most common DNA and genes. The authors' filters were not applied to this entry. Here the sample has 150,000 to 200,000 distinct CDR3 sequences; 16% occur a single time. The top ten constitute approximately 2% of the sample.

Via the germline V gene (reference sequence), CDR1 is LGHDT and CDR2 YNNKEL. V is shortened by 3 bases, J by 4 bases, and the region joining them spans 10 bases. The CDR3 spans 14 residues, from the cysteine through the phenylalanine. CDR3 DNA only is kept here, 42 bases in frame from base 1. General study outcomes and caveats: The study covered only a couple of mild cases, and larger cohorts including severe cases with pre-infection samples were considered necessary. Some responding clones were detected in pre-infection memory, suggesting pre-existing cross-reactive memory T cells joined the SARS-CoV-2 response. Balanced CD4/CD8 phenotypes were observed for clones contracting from day 15 to 85, whereas a bias towards CD4+ was observed for a second wave of clones expanding from day 15 to 37. Contracting CD4+ clones were located mainly in the CM and EM memory subsets, whereas CD8+ clones were found to be enriched in EMRA. SARS-CoV-2 specificity was not confirmed for the second-wave clones peaking on day 37.

Sequencing was carried out using PBMCs or a T cell subset sorted from them (not recorded which). The sequence links TRBV3-1 to TRBJ2-1; perhaps TRBD2 is the D gene, with 5 bases matching. The sequence came from an adult woman who had mild COVID-19 (a few samples of this study predate the infection). The sample titles of this study are shuffled in the database, so cell type and time point are left out; the donor was told from shared clones. This receptor has the CDR3 CASSHSEQYNEQFF. The DNA is TGTGCCAGCAGCCATAGCGAACAATACAATGAGCAGTTCTTC.